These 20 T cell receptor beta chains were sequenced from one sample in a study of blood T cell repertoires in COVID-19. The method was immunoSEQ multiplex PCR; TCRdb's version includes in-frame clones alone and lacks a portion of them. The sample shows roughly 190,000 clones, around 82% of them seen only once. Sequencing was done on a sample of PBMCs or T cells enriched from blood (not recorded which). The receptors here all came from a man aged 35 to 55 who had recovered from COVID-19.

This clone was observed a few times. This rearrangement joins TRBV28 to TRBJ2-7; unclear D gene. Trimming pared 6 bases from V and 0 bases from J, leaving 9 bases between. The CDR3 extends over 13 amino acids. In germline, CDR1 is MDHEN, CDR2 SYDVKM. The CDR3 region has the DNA TGTGCCAGCAGCCAGAGAGGCTCCTACGAGCAGTACTTC. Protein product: CASSQRGSYEQYF.

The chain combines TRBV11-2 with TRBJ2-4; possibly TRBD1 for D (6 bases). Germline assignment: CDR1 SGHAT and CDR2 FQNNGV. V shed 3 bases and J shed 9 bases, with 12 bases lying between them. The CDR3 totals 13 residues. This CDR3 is CASSLGRGGIQYF. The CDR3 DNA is TGTGCCAGCAGCTTGGGGAGAGGGGGCATTCAGTACTTC.

The CDR3, as DNA: TGCGCCAGCAGCTTGGCCCCGGGGGGGCGGGAGACCCAGTACTTC. Translation: CASSLAPGGRETQYF. The chain carries TRBV5-1 and TRBJ2-5; 8 bases match TRBD2. Germline-derived CDR1 and CDR2 are SGHRS and YFSETQ. This CDR3 contains 15 residues. V shed 0 bases and J 5 bases; nucleotides not matched to a gene: 6.

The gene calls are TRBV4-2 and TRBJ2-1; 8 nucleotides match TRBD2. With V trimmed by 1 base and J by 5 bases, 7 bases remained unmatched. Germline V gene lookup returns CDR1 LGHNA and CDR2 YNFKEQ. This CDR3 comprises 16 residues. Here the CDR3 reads CASSQAAGRGDNEQFF. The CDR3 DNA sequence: TGTGCCAGCAGCCAAGCTGCCGGGAGGGGGGACAATGAGCAGTTCTTC.

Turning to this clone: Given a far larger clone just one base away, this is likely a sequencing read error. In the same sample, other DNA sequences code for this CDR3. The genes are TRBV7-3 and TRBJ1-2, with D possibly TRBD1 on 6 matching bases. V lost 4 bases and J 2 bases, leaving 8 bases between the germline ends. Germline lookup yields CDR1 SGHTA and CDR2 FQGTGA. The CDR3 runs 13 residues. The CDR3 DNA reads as TGTGCCAGCAGCTCGGGACAAAACTATGGCTACACCTTC. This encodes CASSSGQNYGYTF.

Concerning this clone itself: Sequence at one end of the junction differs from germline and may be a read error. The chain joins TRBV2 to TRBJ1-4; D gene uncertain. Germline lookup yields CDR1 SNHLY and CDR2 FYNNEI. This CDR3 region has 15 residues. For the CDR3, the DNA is TGTGCCAGCGGTGATGTAGCTGCAACTAATGAAAAACTGTTTTTT. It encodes CASGDVAATNEKLFF.

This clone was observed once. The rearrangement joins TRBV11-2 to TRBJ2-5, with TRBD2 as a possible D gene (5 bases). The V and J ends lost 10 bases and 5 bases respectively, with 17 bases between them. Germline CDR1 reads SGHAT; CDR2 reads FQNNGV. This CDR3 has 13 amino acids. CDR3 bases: TGTGCCACCAAACCCGGAGGTTCGGAGACCCAGTACTTC. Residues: CATKPGGSETQYF.

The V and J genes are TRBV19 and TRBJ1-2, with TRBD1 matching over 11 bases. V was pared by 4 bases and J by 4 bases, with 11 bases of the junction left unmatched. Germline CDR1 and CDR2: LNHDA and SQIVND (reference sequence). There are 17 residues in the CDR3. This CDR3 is CASSNPSQDRGLYGYTF. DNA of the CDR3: TGTGCCAGTAGTAACCCCTCCCAGGACAGGGGGCTCTATGGCTACACCTTC.

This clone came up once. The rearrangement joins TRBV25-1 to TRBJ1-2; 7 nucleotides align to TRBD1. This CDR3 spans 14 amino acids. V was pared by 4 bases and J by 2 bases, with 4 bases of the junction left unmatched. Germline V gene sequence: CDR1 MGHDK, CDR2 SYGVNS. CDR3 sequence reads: CASSVSQGNYGYTF. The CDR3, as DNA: TGTGCCAGCAGTGTTTCACAGGGGAACTATGGCTACACCTTC.

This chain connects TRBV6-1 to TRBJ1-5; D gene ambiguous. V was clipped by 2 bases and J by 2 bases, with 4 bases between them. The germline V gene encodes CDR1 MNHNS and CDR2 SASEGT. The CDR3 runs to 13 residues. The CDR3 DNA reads TGTGCCAGCAGTGAACAGGGCAATCAGCCCCAGCATTTT. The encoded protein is CASSEQGNQPQHF.

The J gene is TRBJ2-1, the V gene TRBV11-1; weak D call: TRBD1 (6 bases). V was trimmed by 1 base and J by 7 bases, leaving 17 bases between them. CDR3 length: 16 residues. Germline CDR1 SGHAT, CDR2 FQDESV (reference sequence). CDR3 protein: CASSLGLGQGRNEQFF. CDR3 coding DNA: TGTGCCAGCAGCTTAGGGTTGGGGCAGGGGCGGAATGAGCAGTTCTTC.

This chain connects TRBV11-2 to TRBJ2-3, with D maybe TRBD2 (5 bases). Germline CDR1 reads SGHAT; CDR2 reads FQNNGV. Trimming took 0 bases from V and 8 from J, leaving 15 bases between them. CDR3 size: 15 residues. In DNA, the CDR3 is TGTGCCAGCAGCTTAGACGGCGCATGGAGGAGTACGCAGTATTTT. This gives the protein CASSLDGAWRSTQYF.

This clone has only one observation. CDR3 protein: CATSDSTGGPSGELFF. Here the CDR3 DNA reads TGTGCCACCAGTGATTCGACAGGGGGCCCCTCTGGGGAGCTGTTTTTT. V is TRBV24-1 and J is TRBJ2-2, with 10 bases that match TRBD1. Germline trimming cut 2 bases from V and 8 bases from J; bases unmatched to any gene: 7. Germline V gene lookup returns CDR1 KGHDR and CDR2 SFDVKD. The CDR3 runs to 16 residues.

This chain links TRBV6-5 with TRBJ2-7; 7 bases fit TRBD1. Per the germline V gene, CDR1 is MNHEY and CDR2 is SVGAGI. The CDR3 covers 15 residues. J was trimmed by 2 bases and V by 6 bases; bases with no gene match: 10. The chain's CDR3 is CASSLGGGPTYEQYF. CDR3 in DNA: TGTGCCAGCAGCCTAGGGGGCGGCCCCACCTACGAGCAGTACTTC.

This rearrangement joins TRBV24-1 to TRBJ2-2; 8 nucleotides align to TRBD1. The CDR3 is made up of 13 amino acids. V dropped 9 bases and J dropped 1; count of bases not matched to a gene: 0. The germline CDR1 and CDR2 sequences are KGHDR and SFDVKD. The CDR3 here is CATGQGNTGELFF. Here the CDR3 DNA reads TGTGCCACCGGACAGGGGAACACCGGGGAGCTGTTTTTT.

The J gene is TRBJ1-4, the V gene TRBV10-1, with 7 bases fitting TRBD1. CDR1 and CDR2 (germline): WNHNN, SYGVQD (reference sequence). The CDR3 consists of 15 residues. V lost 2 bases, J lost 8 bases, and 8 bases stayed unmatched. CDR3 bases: TGCGCCAGCAGTGAGGCTTCAGGGGGGAACGAAAAACTGTTTTTT. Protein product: CASSEASGGNEKLFF.

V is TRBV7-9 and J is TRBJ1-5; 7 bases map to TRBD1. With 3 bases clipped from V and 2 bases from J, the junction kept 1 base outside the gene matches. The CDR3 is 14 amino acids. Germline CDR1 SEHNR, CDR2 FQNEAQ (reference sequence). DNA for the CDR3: TGTGCCAGCAGCTTCCAGGGGGGCAATCAGCCCCAGCATTTT. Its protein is CASSFQGGNQPQHF.

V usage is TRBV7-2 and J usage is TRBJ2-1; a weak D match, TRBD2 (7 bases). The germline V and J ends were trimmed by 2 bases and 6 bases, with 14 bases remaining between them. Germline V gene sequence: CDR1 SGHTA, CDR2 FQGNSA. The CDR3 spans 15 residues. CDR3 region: CASSLPPRGLNEQFF. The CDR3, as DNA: TGTGCCAGCAGCTTACCGCCGCGGGGGCTCAATGAGCAGTTCTTC.

CDR3 nucleotide sequence: TGCGCCAGCAGCCCTCTAGGGACAGGGGGCAAGGGTGAGCAGTTCTTC. Encoded protein: CASSPLGTGGKGEQFF. This chain uses TRBV4-1 with TRBJ2-1; 12 positions agree with TRBD1. Unmatched junction bases numbered 10, after V lost 4 bases and J lost 9 bases. In germline, CDR1 is MGHRA, CDR2 YSYEKL. The CDR3 extends over 16 amino acids.

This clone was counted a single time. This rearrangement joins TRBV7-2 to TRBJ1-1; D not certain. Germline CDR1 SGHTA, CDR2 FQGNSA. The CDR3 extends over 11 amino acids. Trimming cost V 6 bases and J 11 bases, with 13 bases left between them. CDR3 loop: CASRGGRSAFF. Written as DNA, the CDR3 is TGTGCCAGCAGAGGAGGGAGGTCGGCTTTCTTT.